This TCR beta chain was retrieved from a study of cytomegalovirus exposure and HLA in healthy donors listed by TCRdb under 2017. In terms of the full investigation: An earlier analysis of about 560 of the donors reported approximately 260 Gb of sequence data and 100 million to 120 million unique TCR beta sequences obtained from around 190 million T cells. Both class I and class II loci were covered by HLA typing, at four-digit resolution. Every repertoire in the discovery cohort had been generated on one and the same sequencing platform. High-throughput TCR immunosequencing, statistical association of individual TCRs with disease status, and machine learning were combined to predict cytomegalovirus infection status. Typing coverage differed by locus: A, B, C, DRB1 and DQB1 were typed in roughly 620-630 donors, DQA1 in about 500, DPA1 in around 610, and DPB1 in around 440. Along with the roughly 700-subject first cohort, a separate validation cohort of over 90 different subjects was used. Genome-wide SNP genotypes for about 55% of the roughly 670 donors were used in a later genetic analysis, which treated that subset as a discovery cohort. The study aimed to test whether cataloging public T cell receptors could reveal signatures of past pathogen exposure. Alongside the repertoire data, information on donor age, sex, ethnicity and CMV serostatus was compiled. In an earlier analysis of over 550 of the donors, high-throughput TCR beta sequencing was used to judge whether each TCR beta V gene segment behaved as functional or pseudogenic. Among over 350 genotyped donors of the cohort, an average of about 240,000 unique TCR beta nucleotide sequences were sequenced per donor, roughly 20% of them non-productive. About 5 DR-DQ haplotypes were handled as single units for association and clustering, since linkage in the cohort was strong. Using immunosequencing, the study profiled T cell repertoires from 666 subjects and related those repertoires to cytomegalovirus serostatus. Rather than using new phenotypic data, the later analysis identified candidate immune exposures from TCR beta sequences and from how often those sequences occurred across donors. An early release covering about 600 HLA-typed donors comprised about 300 gigabases of sequencing data and tens of millions of unique TCR sequences. A later analysis re-analyzed previously published TCR beta repertoires from 666 donors and added high-resolution HLA genotyping to study TCR occurrence patterns. Among the roughly 400 genotyped donors, roughly 80% belonged to the genetic ancestry cluster associated with self-reported Caucasian donors. The research as a whole found: In a later analysis, most CMV-associated TCR beta chains were found to appear HLA-restricted, with HLA associations seemingly driven largely by CMV exposure. Linkage disequilibrium might explain the correlated functional status among segregating V segments, but an unknown experimental factor could not be excluded. Broadly in line with IMGT annotations, most TCR beta V segments showed up in productive rearrangements about 87% or about 30% of the time in an earlier analysis of 587 of the donors. In a later analysis, the rate of TCR association differed among HLA loci, with DRB1 alleles having the most associated TCRs and HLA-C alleles having the fewest. Most TCR sequences were seen in very few donors, while some public TCRs were found in many individuals. In a later analysis, HLA-associated TCR beta chains were found to be more clonally expanded and to have lower generation probabilities than equally common non-associated chains. For the cohort, immune exposure information was limited to CMV serostatus. In vitro tests confirmed that a few of the cytomegalovirus-associated TCR beta chains recognize cytomegalovirus antigens. The study listed 164 TCR beta chains as associated with cytomegalovirus. Because some donors lacked HLA typing at each locus, the association tests relied only on the typed subset. A later genetic analysis reported fewer N-insertions in productive TCRs among donors in an Asian-associated ancestry cluster than the roughly 720-donor mean. In a later analysis, several top co-occurrence clusters were reported to appear linked to parvovirus B19, influenza, CMV and Epstein-Barr virus. Only TCR beta chains were sequenced in this cohort, and the absence of alpha or paired-chain data limited detectable features. The 87-base-pair reads could not distinguish some IMGT-functional V segments, including TRBV6-2 and TRBV6-3, so those segments were excluded. When HLA alleles, especially DR and DQ, strongly co-occurred, attributing TCR associations to individual alleles was difficult. The classifier was reported to diagnose cytomegalovirus status with high specificity and sensitivity in both the original cohort and the validation cohort. The presence/absence analyses assumed that sequencing depth was roughly uniform across donors, and that assumption may not be true. It was suggested by the authors that the approach could potentially be generalized to other disease states and immunological phenotypes. A further reported finding was that TCR beta sequences accurately predicted the HLA-A and HLA-B alleles for most subjects in the first cohort. At a false discovery rate of 0.05, a later analysis linked some 18,000 TCR beta sequences to specific HLA alleles. The sequencing pipeline was judged likely to have produced a cluster of highly shared sequence variants as a technical artifact. A later genetic analysis associated a missense DCLRE1C variant with V-gene and J-gene trimming of TCR beta chains, and an independent cohort replicated the association. Because counts were too low, some 17 rarely observed V segments, including chromosome 9 orphons, were excluded from the earlier analysis of a few hundred of the donors.

This clone is a singleton in its sample. Its antigen is unknown. Per-base qualities were not stored, and no clone one base away is much larger. Receptors were amplified or captured by the immunoSEQ multiplex PCR assay. For the multiplex PCR, a mixture combining 60 forward primers for TCR Vbeta segments and 13 reverse primers for TCR Jbeta segments was used. The CDR3 region of rearranged TCR beta genes was amplified from genomic DNA with a multiplex PCR assay. Amplified TCR beta libraries were sequenced as 87-base-pair reads on the Illumina HiSeq System. As for how the authors treated the data: A later analysis counted around 72 million unique TCR beta chains across the 650 to 800 repertoires, and roughly 9.9 million of these chains were shared by at least two donors. Raw reads were error-corrected and collapsed into unique sequences with a nearest-neighbor algorithm that merged closely related sequences to remove PCR and sequencing errors. CDR3 sequences were aligned to IMGT reference sequences to assign V, D and J gene segments. For a sequence to be retained, a match of at least six nucleotides to both a V gene segment and a J gene segment was required. Rearrangements were classified as productive when the CDR3 lacked stop codons and remained in frame with V and J, and all other rearrangements were classified as non-productive. Following IMGT convention, CDR3 was defined as the stretch from the second conserved V-encoded cysteine up to the conserved J-encoded phenylalanine. In an earlier analysis of approximately 590 of the donors, sequences lacking an unambiguous match to a single V gene segment were excluded. An earlier analysis of 587 of the donors classified V segments as functional when productive rearrangements were above 56.7% and as segregating when the standard deviation between donors was above 5%. To diagnose cytomegalovirus status from the catalog of TCR beta chain sequences, a statistical classification framework was built. V and J gene assignment, in a later analysis, came from comparing TCR nucleotide sequences with IMGT/GENE-DB human TR gene sequences. In a later analysis, CDR3 sequences and most-parsimonious VDJ recombination scenarios were assigned using the TCRdist pipeline. In a later analysis, each TCR beta chain was defined by its CDR3 amino acid sequence together with its V-gene family, and reads lacking a unique V-gene family were excluded. To address suspected cross-contamination and a sequencing artifact, a later analysis removed a few hundred highly shared, low-generation-probability nucleotide sequences. A later analysis calculated a clonal expansion index for each public chain from normalized within-repertoire ranks of inferred template counts. A later analysis computed generation probabilities with a VDJ recombination model fitted to out-of-frame rearrangements, and checked the results against IGoR. A later analysis scored TCR-TCR, TCR-HLA and TCR-CMV co-occurrence with hypergeometric tests, applying a repertoire-size bias correction to TCR pairs. A later analysis estimated false discovery rates by permuting HLA or CMV assignments 20 times. In a later analysis, co-occurring TCRs were grouped using DBSCAN, with TCRdist sequence similarity added in when clustering inside HLA-allele-positive subsets. Repertoires with fewer than 30,000 or more than 120,000 public chains, plus five repertoires with anomalous nucleotide sharing, were excluded from co-occurrence clustering. TCRdb took over this immuneACCESS table, retaining in-frame rearrangements with V and J assigned. Such tables are incomplete; in checked studies, under half of the missing clones stem from an unresolved V gene, and the remainder is unexplained. Clonal size and the V and J genes are those of that table, whereas D and trimming came from the DNA. The sample table shows more than 150,000 clones, and more than 85% are seen once. Roughly 0.2% of the sample lies in the top ten.

CDR3 length: 12 amino acids, cysteine to phenylalanine. CDR3 DNA is the only sequence kept; it has 36 bases, read in frame from the first base. The germline V gene specifies MNHEY as CDR1 and SVGAGI as CDR2. V is cut by 2 bases and J by 6 bases, and the space between the germline ends is 6 bases. The cohort comprised 670 or so healthy bone marrow donors. At the time of sampling, all cohort members were nominally healthy, though unrecorded immune exposures were likely present. The donor tested CMV seronegative, placing the donor among the 352 seronegative members of the cohort. A peripheral blood sample was collected from each donor, and TCR beta sequencing was performed on peripheral blood mononuclear cells. The Qiagen DNeasy Blood Extraction Kit was used to extract genomic DNA from the blood cell samples.

Sequenced: PBMCs. This TCR derives from a girl under three years old in good health and CMV-seronegative. This chain is built from TRBV6-5 and TRBJ2-3; matching of 5 bases hints at TRBD1 as the D gene. The CDR3 is CASSYAGDTQYF. The DNA sequence is given as TGTGCCAGCAGTTACGCAGGGGATACGCAGTATTTT.